This T cell receptor beta chain emerged from a study of blood T cell repertoires in COVID-19. About the study: T cells, B-cell-depleted T cells, or PBMCs supplied cDNA or gDNA.

The CDR3 sequence is 15 residues long. Germline V gene sequence: CDR1 SGHAT, CDR2 FQNNGV. V lost 2 bases and J lost 6; bases outside the gene matches: 8. Enrolled through a virtual design, the participants were between about 18 and 100 years of age and came from approximately 25 US areas. Profiling relied on immunoSEQ multiplex PCR, and the TCRdb table lists in-frame clones only, not all of them. Of more than 350,000 clones listed, around 87% are singletons. The source material was PBMCs or T cells enriched from blood (not recorded which). This TCR came from a man in his late teens or twenties who had recovered from COVID-19. J is TRBJ1-2 and V is TRBV11-2; 8 bases map to TRBD1. The CDR3 loop reads CASSLLGRGLDGYTF. In DNA, the CDR3 is TGTGCCAGCAGCTTACTCGGCAGGGGGCTTGATGGCTACACCTTC.